The subject of this entry is one T cell receptor beta chain. Original analysis: Estimated nucleated cell counts came from reference gene primer amplification. Repertoires were generated with immunoSEQ multiplex PCR, while TCRdb's copy carries only in-frame clones and drops some. V and J calls and clone size are as listed in that table; D and trimming were resolved from the DNA. The table has 250,000 or so clones, roughly 89% seen once. This sample was taken from a study of blood T cell repertoires in COVID-19. Study-wide background: The United States, Italy and Spain were the sources of the acute and convalescent COVID-19 samples. Sample material is recorded as cDNA or gDNA derived from T cells, B-cell-depleted T cells, or PBMCs.

This CDR3 is 17 amino acids long. Germline V gene data show CDR1 as LGHNA and CDR2 as YSLEER. Trimming took 0 bases from V and 3 from J, leaving 14 bases between them. The sequence was obtained from a woman aged 35 to 49 who had recovered from COVID-19. Sequenced: peripheral blood. The rearrangement uses TRBV4-3 and TRBJ2-2; D is uncertain. This CDR3 is CASSQDPPSRYTGELFF. DNA of the CDR3: TGCGCCAGCAGCCAAGATCCTCCTTCTAGGTACACCGGGGAGCTGTTTTTT.